A single sample gave rise to the 28 T cell receptor beta chains below, sequenced in a study of T-cell reconstitution after alpha-beta-depleted transplantation in children. For TCRbeta, the library was prepared with unique molecular identifiers. TCRdb ran MiXCR on the PCR reads and lists one entry per CDR3 protein. Among 490,000 or so distinct CDR3 sequences listed, 12% were seen once. The sample was PBMCs from the stem cell graft donor, taken from the stem cell graft. The source is a human donor who donated a stem cell graft to a child with combined immunodeficiency.

In its sample, this clonotype was seen a few times. V usage is TRBV29-1 and J usage is TRBJ2-6, with 9 bases lining up with TRBD2. Germline V lookup: CDR1 SQVTM, CDR2 ANQGSEA. The V segment lost 8 bases and the J segment 0 bases; nucleotides outside the gene matches: 8. The length of the CDR3 is 16 residues. CDR3 DNA: TGCAGCATCTTAGCGGGAGCACGCTCTGGGGCCAACGTCCTGACTTTC. Translating gives CSILAGARSGANVLTF.

V is TRBV9 and J is TRBJ2-2, with TRBD1 as a possible D gene (5 bases). CDR1 is SGDLS and CDR2 is YYNGEE in the germline V gene. The CDR3 runs to 15 residues. V dropped 3 bases and J dropped 0 bases, with 9 bases sitting between them. This chain's CDR3 is CASSGGVANTGELFF. In DNA, the CDR3 is TGTGCCAGCAGCGGGGGCGTCGCGAACACCGGGGAGCTGTTTTTT.

This clonotype was observed at least ten times. The chain has TRBV24-1 and TRBJ2-5, with 10 positions matching TRBD2. The CDR3 extends over 15 amino acids. Germline values: CDR1 KGHDR, CDR2 SFDVKD. V dropped 9 bases and J dropped 2; count of bases not matched to a gene: 8. Here the CDR3 DNA reads TGTGCCACCGGAGAAGCGGGAGGGCCTCAAGAGACCCAGTACTTC. Protein: CATGEAGGPQETQYF.

This clonotype turned up a few times. The chain couples TRBV28 to TRBJ2-1; perhaps TRBD2 as D (5 bases). The CDR3 length is 12 residues. The V and J ends lost 3 bases and 10 bases respectively, with 10 bases between them. Per germline, CDR1 MDHEN and CDR2 SYDVKM. The CDR3 protein is CASSFLGREQFF. The CDR3 coding sequence is TGTGCCAGCAGTTTCCTGGGGAGAGAGCAGTTCTTC.

This clonotype was seen a few times. The chain combines TRBV3-1 with TRBJ1-2; 9 nucleotides align to TRBD1. Germline trimming cut 1 base from V and 7 bases from J; bases unmatched to any gene: 7. Per germline, CDR1 LGHDT and CDR2 YNNKEL (reference sequence). The CDR3 runs 15 residues. The CDR3 nucleotides are TGTGCCAGCAGCCAAGTACGACAGGGGGTTAGTGGCTACACCTTC. Translation gives CASSQVRQGVSGYTF.

The DNA for the CDR3 is TGCAGTGCTAGTCGACTAGATGGGGGCCCACAAGAGACCCAGTACTTC. This gives the protein CSASRLDGGPQETQYF. V and J are TRBV20-1 and TRBJ2-5; D is tentatively TRBD1 or TRBD2 (6 bases each). Between the trimmed V and J ends, which lost 3 bases and 2 bases, there was a span of 19 bases. The CDR3 consists of 16 residues. Germline V lookup: CDR1 DFQATT, CDR2 SNEGSKA (reference sequence).

This chain links TRBV14 with TRBJ2-7; 7 positions match TRBD2. Germline loops: CDR1 SGHDN, CDR2 FVKESK. The CDR3 sequence is 13 residues long. The V and J ends lost 0 bases and 7 bases, in that order; junction bases with no gene match: 3. CDR3 in DNA: TGTGCCAGCAGCCAAGAGACTAGCCGAGAGCAGTACTTC. It is translated as CASSQETSREQYF.

The table lists this clonotype with a few counts. V and J are TRBV27 and TRBJ2-7, with TRBD1 identical over 8 bases. From germline, CDR1 is MNHEY and CDR2 SMNVEV (reference sequence). This CDR3 is 14 amino acids long. V trimming: 7 bases; J trimming: 3 bases; junction bases outside the gene matches: 8. This CDR3 is CASKPRTGYYEQYF. The CDR3 DNA is TGTGCCAGCAAGCCTCGGACAGGGTACTACGAGCAGTACTTC.

Only a few counts were recorded for this clonotype. The V gene is TRBV5-1, the J gene TRBJ1-6; 8 nucleotides line up with TRBD1. Germline V gives CDR1 SGHRS, CDR2 YFSETQ. The ends lost 2 bases at V and 7 bases at J; junction bases unmatched: 8. The CDR3 is made up of 16 amino acids. CDR3 in amino acids: CASSLGDGDRNSPLHF. CDR3 in DNA: TGCGCCAGCAGCTTAGGGGATGGGGACAGGAATTCACCCCTCCACTTT.

This clonotype came up a few times. The V gene is TRBV11-2, the J gene TRBJ2-7, with 11 bases that match TRBD1. Looked up from germline, CDR1 is SGHAT and CDR2 is FQNNGV. CDR3 size: 13 residues. Germline trimming cut 5 bases from V and 6 bases from J; bases unmatched to any gene: 3. CDR3 in amino acids: CASSPGQGAEQYF. The DNA for the CDR3 is TGTGCCAGCAGCCCCGGACAGGGGGCCGAGCAGTACTTC.

This chain connects TRBV12-3 or TRBV12-4 to TRBJ1-1; weak D call: TRBD1 (6 bases). This CDR3 spans 13 amino acids. With 4 bases removed from V and 4 bases from J, the gap between germline ends came to 10 bases. The CDR3: CASSYQGSTEAFF. The CDR3 region has the DNA TGTGCCAGCAGTTATCAGGGGTCCACTGAAGCTTTCTTT.

This clonotype was seen more than once but under ten times. The genes are TRBV13 and TRBJ2-7; D gene uncertain. Trimming shortened V by 5 bases and J by 5 bases, and 10 bases separated the two germline ends. The germline CDR1 and CDR2 sequences are PRHDT and FYEKMQ (reference sequence). This CDR3 spans 12 amino acids. The CDR3 reads CASSTRYHEQYF. In DNA form, the CDR3 reads TGTGCCAGCAGCACTCGGTACCACGAGCAGTACTTC.

Many counts were recorded for this clonotype. V usage is TRBV5-6 and J usage is TRBJ2-3; no clear D. The CDR3 is made up of 14 amino acids. Trimming took off 4 bases at V and 3 bases at J, with 12 bases between the two ends. CDR1 and CDR2 (germline): SGHDT, YYEEEE. The CDR3 loop reads CASSHASRTDTQYF. The CDR3 nucleotides are TGTGCCAGCAGCCACGCCTCACGTACAGATACGCAGTATTTT.

This chain connects TRBV7-2 to TRBJ2-1; 11 bases agree with TRBD2. The trim removed 0 bases at V and 5 bases at J, leaving 12 bases unmatched. CDR1 SGHTA and CDR2 FQGNSA come from the germline V gene. The CDR3 is 19 residues long. The CDR3 DNA reads as TGTGCCAGCAGCTTAGCAGGGTTGGGGACTAGCGGCGCGAACAATGAGCAGTTCTTC. This sequence encodes CASSLAGLGTSGANNEQFF. Looking up the rest from reference TRBV7-2 and TRBJ2-1 gives the full variable domain: GAGVSQSPSNKVTEKGKDVELRCDPISGHTALYWYRQSLGQGLEFLIYFQGNSAPDKSGLPSDRFSAERTGGSVSTLTIQRTQQEDSAVYLCASSLAGLGTSGANNEQFFGPGTRLTVL.

The table lists this clonotype with a few counts. This chain joins TRBV25-1 and TRBJ2-1; tentative D call: TRBD2 (6 bases). Germline-derived CDR1 and CDR2 are MGHDK and SYGVNS. V dropped 4 bases and J dropped 7 bases, with 14 bases sitting between them. This CDR3 has 14 residues. This chain's CDR3 is CASSGSGEINEQFF. The CDR3 coding sequence is TGTGCCAGCAGTGGGTCGGGAGAGATAAATGAGCAGTTCTTC.

This clonotype was seen at least ten times. This chain joins TRBV9 and TRBJ1-2, with no clear D. The V and J ends lost 4 bases and 3 bases respectively, with 16 bases between them. The CDR3 sequence is 15 residues long. The germline gives CDR1 SGDLS, CDR2 YYNGEE. The CDR3 loop reads CASSLDAIEYYGYTF. CDR3 DNA sequence: TGTGCCAGCAGCCTGGACGCGATTGAGTACTATGGCTACACCTTC.

There are a few counts of this clonotype. This chain connects TRBV9 to TRBJ2-2; TRBD2 is a possible D gene (5 bases). V gave up 1 base and J gave up 1 base, with 17 bases separating them. The CDR3 is 18 amino acids. Germline values: CDR1 SGDLS, CDR2 YYNGEE. The CDR3 spells CASSVRVLSAGNTGELFF. The CDR3 DNA follows: TGTGCCAGCAGCGTACGGGTACTTAGCGCGGGGAACACCGGGGAGCTGTTTTTT. The full variable domain, completed using reference TRBV9 and TRBJ2-2, is DSGVTQTPKHLITATGQRVTLRCSPRSGDLSVYWYQQSLDQGLQFLIQYYNGEERAKGNILERFSAQQFPDLHSELNLSSLELGDSALYFCASSVRVLSAGNTGELFFGEGSRLTVL.

The V call is TRBV20-1, the J call TRBJ2-7, with D maybe TRBD1 (6 bases). Between the trimmed V and J ends, which lost 1 base and 4 bases, there was a span of 17 bases. CDR3 length equals 15 residues. The germline gives CDR1 DFQATT, CDR2 SNEGSKA (reference sequence). The CDR3, as DNA: TGCAGTGCTAGAGGCCCCACAGGGCTCGGATACGAGCAGTACTTC. It yields the protein CSARGPTGLGYEQYF.

The chain links TRBV25-1 to TRBJ2-1; D is unclear. Looked up from germline, CDR1 is MGHDK and CDR2 is SYGVNS. The CDR3 is 14 residues long. V was shortened by 4 bases and J by 7 bases, with 14 bases between the two germline ends. In DNA form, the CDR3 reads TGTGCCAGCAGTGCACCGGGTCCCCGGAATGAGCAGTTCTTC. Residues: CASSAPGPRNEQFF.

The chain couples TRBV13 to TRBJ2-7; D is ambiguous. CDR3 length: 13 amino acids. The germline V gene has CDR1 PRHDT and CDR2 FYEKMQ (reference sequence). Trimming cost V 5 bases and J 6 bases, with 14 bases left between them. Here the CDR3 DNA reads TGTGCCAGCAGCCCTCCCCGGAGAACCGAGCAGTACTTC. It yields the protein CASSPPRRTEQYF.

This clonotype occurred many times. The J gene is TRBJ2-1, the V gene TRBV10-3, with TRBD1 as a possible D gene (5 bases). Germline V gene lookup returns CDR1 ENHRY and CDR2 SYGVKD. CDR3 length: 16 residues. V lost 8 bases and J lost 10, with 27 bases in between. CDR3 coding DNA: TGTGCCATCGAGCAGCCCCTCTACGGAAGGTCAGGGGAGCAGTTCTTC. This translates into CAIEQPLYGRSGEQFF.

This clonotype was detected ten times or more. The chain recombines TRBV25-1 with TRBJ2-1; D gene uncertain. CDR1 is MGHDK and CDR2 is SYGVNS in the germline V gene. CDR3 length equals 15 residues. V was clipped by 3 bases and J by 0 bases, with 9 bases between them. The CDR3 DNA reads as TGTGCCAGCAGTGAGAAGGAATCCTCCTACAATGAGCAGTTCTTC. Translated, it gives CASSEKESSYNEQFF.

This clonotype has ten or more counts. The genes are TRBV4-2 and TRBJ2-5, with D uncertain. This CDR3 has 15 residues. Germline lookup yields CDR1 LGHNA and CDR2 YNFKEQ. Trimming left V 4 bases short and J 2 bases short, with 14 bases between. The CDR3 DNA reads TGTGCCAGCAGCCTTGCCCAGTTTGGTCAAGAGACCCAGTACTTC. It is translated as CASSLAQFGQETQYF.

This clonotype was picked up a small number of times. This chain joins TRBV15 and TRBJ2-7, with 10 bases that match TRBD2. The V segment lost 0 bases and the J segment 1 base; nucleotides outside the gene matches: 12. The CDR3 length is 19 residues. Germline V CDR1 and CDR2: LNHNV, YYDKDF (reference sequence). The CDR3 DNA follows: TGTGCCACCAGCAGAGATCGGCCCCGGACTAGCGGAGTGTCCTACGAGCAGTACTTC. This encodes CATSRDRPRTSGVSYEQYF. Full variable domain (outside the CDR3, taken from reference TRBV15 and TRBJ2-7): DAMVIQNPRYQVTQFGKPVTLSCSQTLNHNVMYWYQQKSSQAPKLLFHYYDKDFNNEADTPDNFQSRRPNTSFCFLDIRSPGLGDTAMYLCATSRDRPRTSGVSYEQYFGPGTRLTVT.

The gene calls are TRBV6-5 and TRBJ2-7, with D hard to call. V dropped 7 bases and J dropped 0 bases, with 7 bases sitting between them. CDR1 and CDR2 from the germline V gene are MNHEY and SVGAGI. The CDR3 spans 12 residues. The DNA of the CDR3 is TGTGCCAGCACCGCCACCTCCTACGAGCAGTACTTC. Protein sequence: CASTATSYEQYF.

J is TRBJ2-5 and V is TRBV6-5; D is uncertain. Germline assignment: CDR1 MNHEY and CDR2 SVGAGI. The CDR3 has 16 residues. V gave up 2 bases and J gave up 1 base, with 14 bases separating them. The CDR3 is CASSYPRVWPQETQYF. The CDR3 region has the DNA TGTGCCAGCAGTTACCCCCGAGTCTGGCCCCAAGAGACCCAGTACTTC.

This clonotype was found many times. V is TRBV6-4 and J is TRBJ2-2, with 7 bases matching TRBD1. Germline lookup yields CDR1 MRHNA and CDR2 SNTAGT. Losses at the gene ends were 5 bases for V and 7 bases for J; bases not matched to a gene: 7. CDR3 length equals 14 residues. This CDR3 is CASSQTGDVGELFF. The CDR3 region has the DNA TGTGCCAGCAGTCAAACAGGGGATGTCGGGGAGCTGTTTTTT.

V gene TRBV25-1 combines with J gene TRBJ2-7; no definite D call. The V end was cut by 3 bases, the J end by 6 bases, with 9 bases between. From germline, CDR1 is MGHDK and CDR2 SYGVNS. This CDR3 is built from 12 residues. The CDR3 sequence is CASSERPGEQYF. The CDR3 nucleotides read TGTGCCAGCAGTGAGAGGCCCGGCGAGCAGTACTTC.